The source of this TCR beta chain is a study of siplizumab effects on memory and regulatory T cells. Sequencing used immunoSEQ multiplex PCR; TCRdb keeps in-frame clones, though not all of them. The sample lists 80,000 to 130,000 clones; around 95% were seen once. V lost 5 bases and J 6 bases, leaving 18 bases between the germline ends. From germline, CDR1 is SGHTA and CDR2 FQGTGA. The CDR3 has 15 residues. The J gene is TRBJ2-3, the V gene TRBV7-3; D perhaps matches TRBD1 (5 bases). The sample taken for sequencing was Tregs sorted from blood. This receptor was identified in a human donor in good health. In DNA, the CDR3 is TGTGCCAGCAGCCCTGCTAGAGCCCCAGGGGATACGCAGTATTTT. Translating gives CASSPARAPGDTQYF. Full variable domain (missing parts from reference TRBV7-3 and TRBJ2-3): GAGVSQTPSNKVTEKGKYVELRCDPISGHTALYWYRQSLGQGPEFLIYFQGTGAADDSGLPNDRFFAVRPEGSVSTLKIQRTERGDSAVYLCASSPARAPGDTQYFGPGTRLTVL.